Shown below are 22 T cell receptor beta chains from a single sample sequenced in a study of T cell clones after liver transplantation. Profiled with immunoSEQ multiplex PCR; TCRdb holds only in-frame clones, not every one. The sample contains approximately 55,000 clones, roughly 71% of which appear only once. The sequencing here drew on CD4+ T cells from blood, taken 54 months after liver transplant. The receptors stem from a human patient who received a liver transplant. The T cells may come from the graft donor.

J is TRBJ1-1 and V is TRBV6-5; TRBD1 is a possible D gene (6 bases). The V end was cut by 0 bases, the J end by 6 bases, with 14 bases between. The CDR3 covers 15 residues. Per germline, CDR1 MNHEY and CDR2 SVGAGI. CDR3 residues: CASSYSSRGDSEAFF. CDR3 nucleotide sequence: TGTGCCAGCAGTTACTCGAGCAGGGGAGACTCTGAAGCTTTCTTT.

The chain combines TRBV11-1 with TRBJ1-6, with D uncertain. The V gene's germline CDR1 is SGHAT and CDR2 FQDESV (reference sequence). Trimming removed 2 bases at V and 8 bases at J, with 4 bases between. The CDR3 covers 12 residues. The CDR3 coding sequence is TGTGCCAGCAGCTTAAACGATTCACCCCTCCACTTT. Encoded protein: CASSLNDSPLHF. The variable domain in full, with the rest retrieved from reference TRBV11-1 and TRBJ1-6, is EAEVAQSPRYKITEKSQAVAFWCDPISGHATLYWYRQILGQGPELLVQFQDESVVDDSQLPKDRFSAERLKGVDSTLKIQPAELGDSAMYLCASSLNDSPLHFGNGTRLTVT.

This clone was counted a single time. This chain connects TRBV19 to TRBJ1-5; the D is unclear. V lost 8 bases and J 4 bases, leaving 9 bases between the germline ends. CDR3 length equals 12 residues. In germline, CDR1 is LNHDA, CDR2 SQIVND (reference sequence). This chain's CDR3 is CASQRLNQPQHF. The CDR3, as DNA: TGTGCCAGTCAACGGCTGAATCAGCCCCAGCATTTT. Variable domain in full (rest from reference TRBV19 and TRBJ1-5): DGGITQSPKYLFRKEGQNVTLSCEQNLNHDAMYWYRQDPGQGLRLIYYSQIVNDFQKGDIAEGYSVSREKKESFPLTVTSAQKNPTAFYLCASQRLNQPQHFGDGTRLSIL.

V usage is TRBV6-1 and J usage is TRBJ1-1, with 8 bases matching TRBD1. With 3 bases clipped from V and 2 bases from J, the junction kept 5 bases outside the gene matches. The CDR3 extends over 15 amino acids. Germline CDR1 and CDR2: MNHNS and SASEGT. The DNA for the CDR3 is TGTGCCAGCAGTGATAAGGGACAGGTAAACACTGAAGCTTTCTTT. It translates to CASSDKGQVNTEAFF.

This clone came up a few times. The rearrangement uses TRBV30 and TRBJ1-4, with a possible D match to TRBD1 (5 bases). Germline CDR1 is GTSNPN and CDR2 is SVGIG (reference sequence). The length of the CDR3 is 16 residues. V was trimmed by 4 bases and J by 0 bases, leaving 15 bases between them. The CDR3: CAWNAGTGSTNEKLFF. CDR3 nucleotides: TGTGCCTGGAATGCAGGGACGGGTTCAACTAATGAAAAACTGTTTTTT. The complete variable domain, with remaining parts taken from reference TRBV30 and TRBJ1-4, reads SQTIHQWPATLVQPVGSPLSLECTVEGTSNPNLYWYRQAAGRGLQLLFYSVGIGQISSEVPQNLSASRPQDRQFILSSKKLLLSDSGFYLCAWNAGTGSTNEKLFFGSGTQLSVL.

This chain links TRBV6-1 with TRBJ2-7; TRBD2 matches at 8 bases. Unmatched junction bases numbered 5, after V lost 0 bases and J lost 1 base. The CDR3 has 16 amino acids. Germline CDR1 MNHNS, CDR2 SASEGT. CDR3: CASSEAIAGRSYEQYF. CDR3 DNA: TGTGCCAGCAGTGAAGCGATAGCGGGGCGATCCTACGAGCAGTACTTC.

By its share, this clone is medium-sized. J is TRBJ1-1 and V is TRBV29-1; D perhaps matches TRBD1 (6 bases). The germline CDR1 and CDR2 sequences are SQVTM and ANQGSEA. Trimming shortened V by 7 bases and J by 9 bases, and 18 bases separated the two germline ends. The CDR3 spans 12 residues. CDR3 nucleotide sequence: TGCAGCGGAGGGACAACGCGCTCTCAAGCTTTCTTT. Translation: CSGGTTRSQAFF.

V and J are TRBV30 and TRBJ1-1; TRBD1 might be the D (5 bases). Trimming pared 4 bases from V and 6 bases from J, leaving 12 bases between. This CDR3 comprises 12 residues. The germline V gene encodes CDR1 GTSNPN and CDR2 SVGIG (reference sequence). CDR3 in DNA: TGTGCCTGGACGAGGGGCGCCGCTGAAGCTTTCTTT. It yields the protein CAWTRGAAEAFF.

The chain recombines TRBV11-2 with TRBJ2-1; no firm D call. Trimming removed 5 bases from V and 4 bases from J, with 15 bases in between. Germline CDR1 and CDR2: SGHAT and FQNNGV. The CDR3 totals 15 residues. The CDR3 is CASSTGPRLYNEQFF. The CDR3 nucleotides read TGTGCCAGCAGCACCGGACCTCGCCTGTACAATGAGCAGTTCTTC.

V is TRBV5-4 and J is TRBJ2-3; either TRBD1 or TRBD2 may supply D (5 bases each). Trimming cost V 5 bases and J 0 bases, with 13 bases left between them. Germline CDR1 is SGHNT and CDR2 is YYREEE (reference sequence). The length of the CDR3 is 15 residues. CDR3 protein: CASRPGTASTDTQYF. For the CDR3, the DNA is TGTGCCAGCAGGCCCGGGACGGCTAGCACAGATACGCAGTATTTT.

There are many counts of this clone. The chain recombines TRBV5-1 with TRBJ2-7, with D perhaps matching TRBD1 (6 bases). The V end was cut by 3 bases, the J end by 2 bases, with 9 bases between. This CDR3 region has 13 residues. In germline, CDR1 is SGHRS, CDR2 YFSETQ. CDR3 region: CASSSGHTYEQYF. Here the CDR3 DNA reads TGCGCCAGCAGCTCGGGACATACCTACGAGCAGTACTTC. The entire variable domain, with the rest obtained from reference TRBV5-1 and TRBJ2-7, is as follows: KAGVTQTPRYLIKTRGQQVTLSCSPISGHRSVSWYQQTPGQGLQFLFEYFSETQRNKGNFPGRFSGRQFSNSRSEMNVSTLELGDSALYLCASSSGHTYEQYFGPGTRLTVT.

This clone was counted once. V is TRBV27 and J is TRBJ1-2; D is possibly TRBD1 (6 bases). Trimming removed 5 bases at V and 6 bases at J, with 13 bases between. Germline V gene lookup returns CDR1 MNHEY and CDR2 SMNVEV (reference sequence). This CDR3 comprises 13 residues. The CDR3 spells CASSPSDRNGYTF. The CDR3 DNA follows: TGTGCCAGCAGTCCTTCGGACAGAAATGGCTACACCTTC.

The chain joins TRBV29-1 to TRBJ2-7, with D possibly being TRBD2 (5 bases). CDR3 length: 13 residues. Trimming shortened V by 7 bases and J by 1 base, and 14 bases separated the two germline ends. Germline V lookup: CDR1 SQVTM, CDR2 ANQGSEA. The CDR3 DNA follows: TGCAGCGCAATCGGGATAGGGTCCTACGAGCAGTACTTC. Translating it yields CSAIGIGSYEQYF.

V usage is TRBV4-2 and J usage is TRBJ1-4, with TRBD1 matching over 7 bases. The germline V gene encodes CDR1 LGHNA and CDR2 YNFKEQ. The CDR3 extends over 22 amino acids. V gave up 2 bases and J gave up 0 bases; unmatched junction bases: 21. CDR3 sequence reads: CASSQSIVRQGGTLATNEKLFF. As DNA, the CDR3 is TGTGCCAGCAGCCAATCTATAGTTCGACAGGGTGGAACCCTTGCAACTAATGAAAAACTGTTTTTT.

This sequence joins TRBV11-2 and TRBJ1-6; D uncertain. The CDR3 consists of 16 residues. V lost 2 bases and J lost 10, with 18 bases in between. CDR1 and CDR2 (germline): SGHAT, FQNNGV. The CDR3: CASSLYSGPSTSPLHF. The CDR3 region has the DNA TGTGCCAGCAGCTTATATTCCGGGCCGTCCACCTCACCCCTCCACTTT.

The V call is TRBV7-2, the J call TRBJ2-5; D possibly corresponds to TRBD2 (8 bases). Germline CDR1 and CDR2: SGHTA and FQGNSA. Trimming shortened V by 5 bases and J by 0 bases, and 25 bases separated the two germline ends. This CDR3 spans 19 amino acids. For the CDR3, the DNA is TGTGCCAGCAGCCCTAACAGGGGCCGATTTAGCGGGGACCAAGAGACCCAGTACTTC. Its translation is CASSPNRGRFSGDQETQYF.

CDR3 in DNA: TGTGCCAGCAGCTTAGAACAGGGGGTGGATACGCAGTATTTT. This gives the protein CASSLEQGVDTQYF. The rearrangement links TRBV7-2 to TRBJ2-3; 8 bases are a match to TRBD1. With 1 base clipped from V and 6 bases from J, the junction kept 3 bases outside the gene matches. CDR1 and CDR2 (germline): SGHTA, FQGNSA. The CDR3 loop spans 14 amino acids.

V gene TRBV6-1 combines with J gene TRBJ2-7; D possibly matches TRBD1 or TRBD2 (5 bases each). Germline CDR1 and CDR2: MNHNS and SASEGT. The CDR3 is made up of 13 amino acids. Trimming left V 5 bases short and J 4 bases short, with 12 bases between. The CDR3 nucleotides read TGTGCCAGCAGTTGGGACGCAGGGTACGAGCAGTACTTC. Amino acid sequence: CASSWDAGYEQYF.

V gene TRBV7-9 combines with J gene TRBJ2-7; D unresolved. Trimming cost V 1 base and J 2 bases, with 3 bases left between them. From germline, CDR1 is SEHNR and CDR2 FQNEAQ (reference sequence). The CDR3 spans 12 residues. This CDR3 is CASSLEAYEQYF. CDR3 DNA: TGTGCCAGCAGCTTAGAAGCCTACGAGCAGTACTTC.

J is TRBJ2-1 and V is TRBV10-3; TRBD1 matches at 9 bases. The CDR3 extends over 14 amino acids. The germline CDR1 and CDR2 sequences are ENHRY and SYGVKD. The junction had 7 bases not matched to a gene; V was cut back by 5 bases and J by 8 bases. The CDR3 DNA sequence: TGTGCCATCAGTAGACAGGGGGATGGGGATGAGCAGTTCTTC. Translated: CAISRQGDGDEQFF.

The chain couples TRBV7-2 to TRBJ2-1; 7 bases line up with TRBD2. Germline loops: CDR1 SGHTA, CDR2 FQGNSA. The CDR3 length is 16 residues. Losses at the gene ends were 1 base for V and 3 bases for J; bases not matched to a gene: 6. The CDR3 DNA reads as TGTGCCAGCAGCTTAGAAGGTAGCGGGTTCTACAATGAGCAGTTCTTC. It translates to CASSLEGSGFYNEQFF.

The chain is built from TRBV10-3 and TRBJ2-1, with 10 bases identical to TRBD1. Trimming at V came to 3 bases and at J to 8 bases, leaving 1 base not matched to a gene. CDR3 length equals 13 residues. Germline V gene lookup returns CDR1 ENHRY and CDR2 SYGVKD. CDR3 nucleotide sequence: TGTGCCATCAGTGATGGGACAGGGGATGAGCAGTTCTTC. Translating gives CAISDGTGDEQFF.